The clone carrying this TCR beta chain has only a few counts. The CDR3 extends over 12 amino acids. Trimming removed 6 bases from V and 6 bases from J, with 11 bases in between. Per germline, CDR1 SGHVS and CDR2 FQNEAQ. The data derive from a study of cytomegalovirus exposure and HLA in healthy donors. Primers: 60 Vbeta forward and 13 Jbeta reverse. The data were produced by immunoSEQ multiplex PCR, yet TCRdb's version contains in-frame clones alone and is incomplete. Here the sample spans some 110,000 clones, 76% being singletons. This TCR derives from a man aged 45-65 years in good health and CMV-seronegative. Sequenced material: PBMCs. This rearrangement joins TRBV7-8 to TRBJ1-1, with D maybe TRBD1 (5 bases). The CDR3 DNA reads TGTGCCAGCAGGGGGCTGGACGCTGAAGCTTTCTTT. This gives the protein CASRGLDAEAFF.